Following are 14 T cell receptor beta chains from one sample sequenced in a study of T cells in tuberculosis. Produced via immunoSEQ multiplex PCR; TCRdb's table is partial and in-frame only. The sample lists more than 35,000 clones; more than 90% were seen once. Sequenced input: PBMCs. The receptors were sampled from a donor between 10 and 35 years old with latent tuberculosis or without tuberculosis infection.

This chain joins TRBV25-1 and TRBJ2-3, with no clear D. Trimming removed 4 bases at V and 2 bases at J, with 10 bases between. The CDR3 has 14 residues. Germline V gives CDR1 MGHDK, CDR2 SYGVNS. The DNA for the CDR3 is TGTGCCAGCAGTGTGGCCAGGTACACAGATACGCAGTATTTT. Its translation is CASSVARYTDTQYF.

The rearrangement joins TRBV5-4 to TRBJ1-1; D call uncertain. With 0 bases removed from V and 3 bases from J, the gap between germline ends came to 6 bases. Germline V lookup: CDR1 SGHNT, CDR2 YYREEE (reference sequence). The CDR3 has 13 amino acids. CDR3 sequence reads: CASSLVGDTEAFF. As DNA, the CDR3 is TGTGCCAGCAGCTTGGTTGGAGACACTGAAGCTTTCTTT.

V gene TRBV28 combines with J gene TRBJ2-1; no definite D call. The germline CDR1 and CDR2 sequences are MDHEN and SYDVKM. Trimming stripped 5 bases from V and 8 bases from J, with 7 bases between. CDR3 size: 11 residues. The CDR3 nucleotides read TGTGCCAGCAGTATTCTTTATGAGCAGTTCTTC. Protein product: CASSILYEQFF.

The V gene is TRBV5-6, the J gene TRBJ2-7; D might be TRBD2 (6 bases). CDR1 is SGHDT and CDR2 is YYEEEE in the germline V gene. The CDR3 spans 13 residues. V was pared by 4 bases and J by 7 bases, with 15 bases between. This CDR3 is CASSPGVIYEQYF. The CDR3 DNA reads TGTGCCAGCAGCCCGGGAGTAATTTATGAGCAGTACTTC.

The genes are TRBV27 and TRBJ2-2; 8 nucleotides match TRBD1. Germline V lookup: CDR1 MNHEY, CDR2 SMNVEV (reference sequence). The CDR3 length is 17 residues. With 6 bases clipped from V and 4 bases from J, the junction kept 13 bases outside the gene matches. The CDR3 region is CASSLGSTGASTGELFF. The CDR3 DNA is TGTGCCAGCAGCCTGGGGTCGACAGGGGCCTCCACCGGGGAGCTGTTTTTT.

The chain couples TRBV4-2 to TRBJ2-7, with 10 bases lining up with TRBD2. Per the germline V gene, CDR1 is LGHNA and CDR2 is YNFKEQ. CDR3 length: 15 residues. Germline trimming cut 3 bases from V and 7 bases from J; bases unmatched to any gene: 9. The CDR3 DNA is TGTGCCAGCAGCCAGGATCTAGCGGGGGTGGGTGAGCAGTACTTC. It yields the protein CASSQDLAGVGEQYF.

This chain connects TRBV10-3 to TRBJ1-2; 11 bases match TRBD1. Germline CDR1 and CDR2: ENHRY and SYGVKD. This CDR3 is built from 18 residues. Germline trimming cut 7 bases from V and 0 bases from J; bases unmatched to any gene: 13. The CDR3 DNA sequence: TGTGCCATCACCGGGTACGGGACAGGGGGAGCGTCTAACTATGGCTACACCTTC. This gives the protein CAITGYGTGGASNYGYTF.

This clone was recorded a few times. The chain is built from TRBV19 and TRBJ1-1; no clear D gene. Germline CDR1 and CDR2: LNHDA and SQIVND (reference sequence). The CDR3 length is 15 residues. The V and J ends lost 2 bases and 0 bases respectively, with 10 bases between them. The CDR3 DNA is TGTGCCAGTAGTATAATGTGGCAGGTGAACACTGAAGCTTTCTTT. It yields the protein CASSIMWQVNTEAFF.

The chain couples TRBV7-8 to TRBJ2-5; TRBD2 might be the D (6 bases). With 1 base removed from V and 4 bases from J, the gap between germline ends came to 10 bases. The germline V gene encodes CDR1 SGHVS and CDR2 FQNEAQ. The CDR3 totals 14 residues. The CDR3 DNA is TGTGCCAGCAGCTTAGTGGGGGGTGGAGAGACCCAGTACTTC. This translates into CASSLVGGGETQYF.

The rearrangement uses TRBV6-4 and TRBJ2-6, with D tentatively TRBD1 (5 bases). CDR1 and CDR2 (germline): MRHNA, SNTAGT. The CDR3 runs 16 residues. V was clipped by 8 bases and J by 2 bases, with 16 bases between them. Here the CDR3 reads CASGRTNRTGANVLTF. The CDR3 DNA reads TGTGCCAGCGGACGGACAAATAGGACTGGGGCCAACGTCCTGACTTTC.

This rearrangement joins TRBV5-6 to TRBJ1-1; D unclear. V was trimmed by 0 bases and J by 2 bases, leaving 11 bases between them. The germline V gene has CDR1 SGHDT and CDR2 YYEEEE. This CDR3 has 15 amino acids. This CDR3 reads CASSLGRNINTEAFF. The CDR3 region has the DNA TGTGCCAGCAGCTTGGGCAGGAACATAAACACTGAAGCTTTCTTT.

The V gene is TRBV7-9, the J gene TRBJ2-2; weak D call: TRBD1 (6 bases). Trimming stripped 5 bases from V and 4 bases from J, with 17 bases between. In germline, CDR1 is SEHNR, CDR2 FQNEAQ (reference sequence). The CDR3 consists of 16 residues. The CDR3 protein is CASSVQGPVGTGELFF. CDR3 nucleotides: TGTGCCAGCAGCGTACAGGGTCCAGTTGGCACCGGGGAGCTGTTTTTT.

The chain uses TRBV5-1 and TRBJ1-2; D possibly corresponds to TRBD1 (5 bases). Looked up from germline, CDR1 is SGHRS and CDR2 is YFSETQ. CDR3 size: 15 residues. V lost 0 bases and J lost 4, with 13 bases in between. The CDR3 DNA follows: TGCGCCAGCAGCTTGGAGGGGTCCCTTGGCTATGGCTACACCTTC. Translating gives CASSLEGSLGYGYTF.

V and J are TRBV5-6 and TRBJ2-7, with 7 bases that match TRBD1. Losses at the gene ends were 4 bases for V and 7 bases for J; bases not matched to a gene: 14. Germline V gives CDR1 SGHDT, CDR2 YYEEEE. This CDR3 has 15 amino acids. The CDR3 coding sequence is TGTGCCAGCAGCCCCGGACAGGTTCCTATTGGGGAGCAGTACTTC. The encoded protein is CASSPGQVPIGEQYF.